The sequence of this T cell receptor (beta chain) was determined in a study of cytomegalovirus exposure and HLA in healthy donors. In the PCR, 60 Vbeta and 13 Jbeta primers were used. Profiled with immunoSEQ multiplex PCR; TCRdb holds only in-frame clones, not every one. The data contain over 85,000 clones, 70% to 75% of them singletons. Germline V gene lookup returns CDR1 SGHTA and CDR2 FQGNSA. With 6 bases removed from V and 8 bases from J, the gap between germline ends came to 11 bases. The CDR3 covers 12 residues. The receptor comes from a man aged 40-50 years in good health and CMV-seronegative. Sequenced sample: PBMCs. This chain links TRBV7-2 with TRBJ2-1, with D maybe TRBD2 (5 bases). The chain's CDR3 is CASRTDFYEQFF. As DNA, the CDR3 is TGTGCCAGCAGGACGGACTTTTATGAGCAGTTCTTC.